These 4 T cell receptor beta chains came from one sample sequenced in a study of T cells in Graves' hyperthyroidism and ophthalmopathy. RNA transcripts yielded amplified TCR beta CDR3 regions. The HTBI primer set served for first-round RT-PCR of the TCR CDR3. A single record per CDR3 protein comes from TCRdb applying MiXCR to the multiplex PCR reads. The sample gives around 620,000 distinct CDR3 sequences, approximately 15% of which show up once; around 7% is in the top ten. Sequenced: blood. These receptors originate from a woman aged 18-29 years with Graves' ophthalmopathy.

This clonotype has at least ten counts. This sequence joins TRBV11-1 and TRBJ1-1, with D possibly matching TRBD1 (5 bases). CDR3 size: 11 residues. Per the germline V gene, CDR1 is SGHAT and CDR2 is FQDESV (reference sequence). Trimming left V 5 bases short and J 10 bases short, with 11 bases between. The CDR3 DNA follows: TGTGCCAGCAGCACCCGACAGAGAGCTTTCTTT. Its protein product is CASSTRQRAFF.

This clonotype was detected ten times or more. The CDR3 sequence: CASRERALNTEAFF. The CDR3 DNA sequence: TGTGCCAGCAGGGAAAGGGCCCTCAACACTGAAGCTTTCTTT. The chain joins TRBV28 to TRBJ1-1; no clear D. This CDR3 comprises 14 residues. Germline V gene data show CDR1 as MDHEN and CDR2 as SYDVKM. V was pared by 6 bases and J by 2 bases, with 13 bases between. The complete variable domain, with remaining parts taken from reference TRBV28 and TRBJ1-1, reads DVKVTQSSRYLVKRTGEKVFLECVQDMDHENMFWYRQDPGLGLRLIYFSYDVKMKEKGDIPEGYSVSREKKERFSLILESASTNQTSMYLCASRERALNTEAFFGQGTRLTVV.

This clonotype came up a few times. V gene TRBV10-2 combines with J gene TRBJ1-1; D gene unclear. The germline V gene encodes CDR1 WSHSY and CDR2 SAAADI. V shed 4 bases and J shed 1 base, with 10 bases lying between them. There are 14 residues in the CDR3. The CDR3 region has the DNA TGCGCCAGCAGTGTGCGCGGAAGGAACACTGAAGCTTTCTTT. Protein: CASSVRGRNTEAFF.

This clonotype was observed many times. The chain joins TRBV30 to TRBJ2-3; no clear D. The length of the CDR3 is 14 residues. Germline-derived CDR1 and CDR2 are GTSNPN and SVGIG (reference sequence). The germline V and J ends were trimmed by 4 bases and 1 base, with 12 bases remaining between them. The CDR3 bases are TGTGCCTGGAACCGCGGTCTGGGCACAGATACGCAGTATTTT. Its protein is CAWNRGLGTDTQYF.